The TCR beta chain described here comes from a study of cytomegalovirus exposure and HLA in healthy donors (dated by TCRdb to 2016 to 2017). As for the study more broadly: An earlier analysis of approximately 600 of the donors reported roughly 300 Gb of sequence data and 100 million to 140 million unique TCR beta sequences from around 200 million T cells. An early release that covered more than 550 HLA-typed donors contained about 290 gigabases of sequencing data and some 87 million unique TCR sequences. Of the roughly 400 genotyped donors, roughly 76% were placed in the genetic ancestry cluster associated with self-reported Caucasian donors. The study aimed to test whether cataloging public T cell receptors could reveal signatures of past pathogen exposure. Using immunosequencing, the study profiled T cell repertoires from about 620 subjects and related those repertoires to cytomegalovirus serostatus. Besides the first cohort of hundreds of subjects, a separate validation cohort made up of roughly 120 different subjects was used. The study combined high-throughput TCR immunosequencing, statistical association of individual TCRs with disease status, and machine learning to predict cytomegalovirus infection status. A later analysis re-analyzed previously published TCR beta repertoires from 500 to 700 donors and added high-resolution HLA genotyping to study TCR occurrence patterns. In the later analysis, no new phenotypic data were used to find candidate immune exposures; instead, reliance was placed on TCR beta sequences and their occurrence across donors. To decide whether each TCR beta V gene segment behaved as functional or pseudogenic, an earlier analysis of 587 of the donors relied on high-throughput TCR beta sequencing. Alongside the repertoire data, information on donor age, sex, ethnicity and CMV serostatus was compiled. Genome-wide SNP genotypes for about 60% of the roughly 670 donors were used in a later genetic analysis, which treated that subset as a discovery cohort. Every repertoire in the discovery cohort had been generated on one and the same sequencing platform. Class I and class II HLA loci were covered by the typing at four-digit resolution. Typing coverage differed by locus: A, B, C, DRB1 and DQB1 were typed in roughly 620-630 donors, DQA1 in approximately 520, DPA1 in around 600, and DPB1 in just under 490. Because of strong linkage in the cohort, roughly five DR-DQ haplotypes were treated as single units for association and clustering. Among several hundred genotyped donors of the cohort, an average of around 250,000 unique TCR beta nucleotide sequences was sequenced per donor, of which 15% to 20% were non-productive.

The germline V gene specifies MNHNS as CDR1 and SASEGT as CDR2. The CDR3 spans 13 residues, from the cysteine through the phenylalanine. Only CDR3 DNA is held: 39 bases, read in frame from base 1. Between the V and J ends, shortened by 7 bases and 4 bases respectively, the junction contains 11 bases. In total, roughly 710 healthy bone marrow donors made up the cohort. At the time of sampling, every cohort member was nominally healthy, though immune exposures that went unrecorded were likely present. The donor tested CMV seronegative, placing the donor among the 300 to 450 seronegative members of the cohort. A peripheral blood sample was collected from each donor, and TCR beta sequencing was performed on peripheral blood mononuclear cells. The Qiagen DNeasy Blood Extraction Kit was used to extract genomic DNA from the blood cell samples. With respect to this clone: Its target antigen remains unknown. It has no much larger one-base neighbor in the sample; base qualities were not kept.

General study outcomes and caveats: The classifier was reported to diagnose cytomegalovirus status with high specificity and sensitivity in both the original and validation cohorts. A further reported finding was that TCR beta sequences accurately predicted the HLA-A and HLA-B alleles for most subjects in the first cohort. In a later analysis, TCR association rates were found to vary across HLA loci, with the most associated TCRs seen for DRB1 alleles and the fewest for HLA-C alleles. The 87-base-pair reads could not distinguish some IMGT-functional V segments, including TRBV6-2 and TRBV6-3, so those segments were excluded. An earlier analysis of approximately 530 of the donors showed that most TCR beta V segments appeared in productive rearrangements either about 90% or about 30% of the time, which broadly matched IMGT annotations. In a later analysis, HLA-associated TCR beta chains were found to be more clonally expanded and to have lower generation probabilities than equally common non-associated chains. In a later genetic analysis, fewer N-insertions in productive TCRs were reported among donors in an Asian-associated ancestry cluster than the roughly 700-donor mean. The study listed approximately 160 TCR beta chains as associated with cytomegalovirus. A later analysis reported that several top co-occurrence clusters appeared linked to parvovirus B19, influenza, CMV and Epstein-Barr virus. CMV serostatus was the only immune exposure information available for the cohort. Around 16 rarely observed V segments, including chromosome 9 orphons, were excluded from the earlier analysis of 550 to 700 of the donors because counts were too low. In vitro tests confirmed that a few of the cytomegalovirus-associated TCR beta chains recognize cytomegalovirus antigens. It was suggested by the authors that the approach could potentially be generalized to other disease states and immunological phenotypes. A later analysis associated 15,000 to 20,000 TCR beta sequences with specific HLA alleles at a false discovery rate of 0.05. A later analysis found that most CMV-associated TCR beta chains appeared HLA-restricted, with HLA associations seemingly driven largely by CMV exposure. A group of highly shared sequence variants was considered likely to be a technical artifact of the sequencing pipeline. In this cohort, only TCR beta chains were sequenced, and detectable features were limited by the absence of alpha or paired-chain data. An association between a missense DCLRE1C variant and V-gene and J-gene trimming of TCR beta chains was found in a later genetic analysis and replicated in an independent cohort. Strong co-occurrence of HLA alleles, especially DR and DQ, made assigning TCR associations to individual alleles difficult. Correlated functional status among segregating V segments might reflect linkage disequilibrium, but an unknown experimental factor could not be ruled out. Roughly uniform sequencing depth across donors was assumed in presence/absence analyses, although this assumption may not hold. Most TCR sequences were observed very rarely across donors, whereas some public TCRs were present in many individuals. HLA typing was unavailable for some donors at each locus, so association tests used only the typed subset.

Library preparation used the immunoSEQ multiplex PCR assay. For the multiplex PCR, a mixture combining 60 forward primers for TCR Vbeta segments and 13 reverse primers for TCR Jbeta segments was used. The CDR3 region of rearranged TCR beta genes was amplified from genomic DNA with a multiplex PCR assay. Amplified TCR beta libraries were sequenced as 87-base-pair reads on the Illumina HiSeq System. The paper's processing steps were these. A later analysis tallied tens of millions of unique TCR beta chains across the 550 to 850 repertoires, and approximately 12 million of those chains were shared by two or more donors. To remove PCR and sequencing errors, raw reads were error-corrected and collapsed into unique sequences using a nearest-neighbor algorithm that merged closely related sequences. Alignment of CDR3 sequences to IMGT reference sequences was used to assign V, D and J gene segments. For a sequence to be retained, a match of at least six nucleotides was required to both a V gene segment and a J gene segment. Rearrangements were classified as productive when the CDR3 lacked stop codons and remained in frame with V and J, and all other rearrangements were classified as non-productive. CDR3 was defined according to IMGT convention as the region running from the second conserved V-encoded cysteine to the conserved J-encoded phenylalanine. The earlier analysis of 500 to 600 of the donors excluded sequences that lacked an unambiguous match to a single V gene segment. In an earlier analysis of 587 of the donors, a V segment was called functional when productive rearrangements were above 56.7%, and segregating when the standard deviation between donors exceeded 5%. To diagnose cytomegalovirus status from the catalog of TCR beta chain sequences, a statistical classification framework was built. In a later analysis, V and J genes were assigned by comparing TCR nucleotide sequences against IMGT/GENE-DB human TR gene sequences. In a later analysis, CDR3 sequences and most-parsimonious VDJ recombination scenarios were assigned using the TCRdist pipeline. In a later analysis, every TCR beta chain was defined by the combination of its CDR3 amino acid sequence and its V-gene family, and reads without a unique V-gene family were dropped. In a later analysis, 500 to 650 highly shared, low-generation-probability nucleotide sequences were removed to address suspected cross-contamination and a sequencing artifact. In a later analysis, a clonal expansion index was calculated for each public chain from normalized within-repertoire ranks of inferred template counts. In a later analysis, generation probabilities were computed using a VDJ recombination model fitted to out-of-frame rearrangements, and the results were checked against IGoR. In a later analysis, TCR-TCR, TCR-HLA and TCR-CMV co-occurrence was scored with hypergeometric tests, and a repertoire-size bias correction was applied to TCR pairs. To estimate false discovery rates, a later analysis permuted the HLA or CMV assignments 20 times. A later analysis grouped co-occurring TCRs with DBSCAN, adding TCRdist sequence similarity when clustering within HLA-allele-positive subsets. For co-occurrence clustering, repertoires with fewer than 30,000 or more than 120,000 public chains were excluded, along with roughly five repertoires with anomalous nucleotide sharing. TCRdb holds this immuneACCESS table with in-frame rearrangements only. Some clones are missing; in checked studies, unresolved V genes explain under half, and the rest has no known cause. The D gene and trimming were derived from the DNA, and the V and J assignments and clone size from that table. Recorded for this sample are 270,000 or so clones; over 90% of them occurred a single time. Together, the top ten hold around 1.7% of the sample.

The chain is encoded by TRBV6-1 joined to TRBJ1-5, with a weak D call of TRBD1 (6 bases match). The sequence derives from a girl aged 2 to 10 in good health and CMV-seronegative. The sequenced sample was PBMCs. DNA sequence: TGTGCCAGCACCCCCACAGGGAATCAGCCCCAGCATTTT. This translates into CASTPTGNQPQHF.